Sequencing of this T cell receptor beta chain was carried out in a study of cytomegalovirus exposure and HLA in healthy donors. The study's findings and limits: Earlier results showed most TCR beta V segments being productive about 87% or about 30% of the time. Within the data, a cluster of highly shared sequence variants was likely a sequencing artifact.

All donors participated as healthy donors of bone marrow. Germline V gene data show CDR1 as MGHRA and CDR2 as YSYEKL. The CDR3 consists of 13 residues. The junction had 3 bases not matched to a gene; V was cut back by 3 bases and J by 5 bases. Only one count was recorded for this clone. Antigen: not known. The PCR ran on 60 Vbeta and 13 Jbeta primers. The assay was immunoSEQ multiplex PCR, and TCRdb's table has in-frame clones only and misses some. This sample yields 95,000 to 150,000 clones, of which around three quarters are seen a single time; around 3.6% belongs to the top ten. This chain uses TRBV4-1 with TRBJ1-1, with 7 bases aligning to TRBD1. Sequences were obtained from PBMCs. The TCR originated in a man in his forties in good health and CMV-seronegative. The CDR3 sequence: CASSQTGRTEAFF. The CDR3 DNA is TGCGCCAGCAGCCAGACAGGGAGAACTGAAGCTTTCTTT.